The next 29 T cell receptor beta chains were all read from a single sample in a study of T cell responses to AZD1222 COVID-19 vaccine. Sequenced by immunoSEQ multiplex PCR; TCRdb stores in-frame clones only, minus some. Here the sample spans about 140,000 clones, 85% to 95% being singletons. The input for sequencing was peripheral blood, taken 28 days after the second AZD1222 dose. These TCRs come from an adult who received the AZD1222 COVID-19 vaccine.

The rearrangement uses TRBV19 and TRBJ1-1; D unclear. The V gene's germline CDR1 is LNHDA and CDR2 SQIVND (reference sequence). With 4 bases removed from V and 3 bases from J, the gap between germline ends came to 3 bases. This CDR3 has 11 residues. The CDR3 spells CASSTDTEAFF. CDR3 coding DNA: TGTGCCAGTAGTACCGACACTGAAGCTTTCTTT.

The chain has TRBV10-3 and TRBJ1-1; D is uncertain. Per germline, CDR1 ENHRY and CDR2 SYGVKD. V was cut by 4 bases and J by 0 bases, with 12 bases left in between. CDR3 length equals 15 residues. The CDR3 reads CAISGSTRMNTEAFF. The CDR3 bases are TGTGCCATCAGTGGGAGTACAAGGATGAACACTGAAGCTTTCTTT.

The CDR3 sequence is CASSYTKNTEAFF. As DNA, the CDR3 is TGTGCCAGCAGTTACACAAAGAACACTGAAGCTTTCTTT. This chain connects TRBV6-6 to TRBJ1-1; D gene uncertain. The CDR3 has 13 amino acids. Trimming stripped 2 bases from V and 1 base from J, with 5 bases between. Germline loops: CDR1 MNHNY, CDR2 SVGAGI (reference sequence).

The CDR3 region has the DNA TGTGCCACCAGTGACCCCGACCGTTACTCCGGGGAGCTGTTTTTT. Amino acid sequence: CATSDPDRYSGELFF. The J gene is TRBJ2-2, the V gene TRBV24-1; D is undetermined. Germline V gene data show CDR1 as KGHDR and CDR2 as SFDVKD. This CDR3 spans 15 amino acids. Trimming cost V 4 bases and J 6 bases, with 14 bases left between them.

The CDR3 DNA reads TGTGCCAGCAGCCCGGGAGGGGGGCCACAAGAGACCCAGTACTTC. Its translation: CASSPGGGPQETQYF. V and J are TRBV4-2 and TRBJ2-5; the match to TRBD2 covers 8 bases. Germline V gene lookup returns CDR1 LGHNA and CDR2 YNFKEQ. V dropped 4 bases and J dropped 2; count of bases not matched to a gene: 6. This CDR3 is built from 15 residues.

This chain connects TRBV14 to TRBJ2-5; D is uncertain. Germline CDR1 reads SGHDN; CDR2 reads FVKESK. Trimming removed 2 bases at V and 7 bases at J, with 5 bases between. This CDR3 has 11 residues. Here the CDR3 reads CASSQTRTQYF. CDR3 DNA sequence: TGTGCCAGCAGCCAAACGAGGACCCAGTACTTC.

The chain employs TRBV5-1 and TRBJ1-1, with TRBD1 matching over 8 bases. V shed 3 bases and J 1 base; nucleotides not matched to a gene: 5. CDR3 size: 15 residues. CDR1 is SGHRS and CDR2 is YFSETQ in the germline V gene. DNA of the CDR3: TGCGCCAGCAGCTCCGGACAGGGCGGGAACACTGAAGCTTTCTTT. This encodes CASSSGQGGNTEAFF.

This clone rates as large. The chain recombines TRBV4-1 with TRBJ2-4; D gene unclear. V dropped 4 bases and J dropped 6 bases, with 16 bases sitting between them. Germline V gene lookup returns CDR1 MGHRA and CDR2 YSYEKL. The length of the CDR3 is 15 residues. The CDR3 region is CASSPDQDWRNIQYF. Here the CDR3 DNA reads TGCGCCAGCAGCCCGGACCAAGATTGGAGAAACATTCAGTACTTC.

V gene TRBV7-8 combines with J gene TRBJ1-5; TRBD1 agrees at 7 bases. CDR1 and CDR2 from the germline V gene are SGHVS and FQNEAQ. The V gene end was trimmed by 4 bases and the J gene end by 5 bases; junction bases not matched to a gene: 8. The CDR3 spans 15 residues. CDR3 coding DNA: TGTGCCAGCAGCTATAGACAGGGTCGGGATCAGCCCCAGCATTTT. This gives the protein CASSYRQGRDQPQHF.

As regards this clone: The limits of the CDR3 on the DNA are not certain, so only TCRdb's listed CDR3 is given. The chain is built from TRBV2 and TRBJ1-1. Termini included, the CDR3 measures 14 amino acids. Germline V gives CDR1 SNHLY, CDR2 FYNNEI. The CDR3 spells CASSETTSTFGAFF.

The genes are TRBV2 and TRBJ2-2; the match to TRBD1 covers 7 bases. CDR1 and CDR2 from the germline V gene are SNHLY and FYNNEI. V lost 5 bases to trimming and J lost 6 bases; unmatched junction nucleotides: 3. This CDR3 spans 13 amino acids. The CDR3 DNA reads TGTGCCAGCAGTAGACAGGGCTCCGGGGAGCTGTTTTTT. Residues: CASSRQGSGELFF.

V and J are TRBV10-2 and TRBJ2-5; no clear D. CDR1 and CDR2 (germline): WSHSY, SAAADI. Trimming left V 9 bases short and J 5 bases short, with 19 bases between. The CDR3 consists of 14 residues. The CDR3 DNA sequence: TGCGCCAGTGCCCCGGCAGCCACCAGGGAGACCCAGTACTTC. Amino acid sequence: CASAPAATRETQYF.

This clone occurred once. The chain uses TRBV19 and TRBJ1-6; a weak D match, TRBD1 (5 bases). CDR1 LNHDA and CDR2 SQIVND come from the germline V gene (reference sequence). V lost 5 bases to trimming and J lost 9 bases, with 14 bases between them. The CDR3 is 14 residues long. CDR3 coding DNA: TGTGCCAGTAGTCCGGTAGTAAGGGGTTCACCCCTCCACTTT. Its translation is CASSPVVRGSPLHF.

To note about this clone: A junction boundary mismatches the germline segment, possibly from a read error. The chain has TRBV7-7 and TRBJ2-5; D remains unclear. This CDR3 has 14 amino acids. Per the germline V gene, CDR1 is SSHAT and CDR2 is FNYEAQ (reference sequence). CDR3 DNA sequence: TGTGCTAGCAGCTTAAATCACTTCCAAGAGACCCAGTACTTC. Translating it yields CASSLNHFQETQYF.

V gene TRBV14 combines with J gene TRBJ1-3; D might be TRBD1 (6 bases). The germline V gene has CDR1 SGHDN and CDR2 FVKESK. The CDR3 totals 15 residues. V was trimmed by 4 bases and J by 4 bases, leaving 14 bases between them. CDR3 protein: CASSLRWGAGNTIYF. The CDR3 nucleotides read TGTGCCAGCAGCCTCAGGTGGGGGGCCGGAAACACCATATATTTT.

The chain combines TRBV30 with TRBJ2-5; D gene unclear. V gave up 0 bases and J gave up 5 bases, with 7 bases separating them. CDR3 length: 12 residues. Germline values: CDR1 GTSNPN, CDR2 SVGIG (reference sequence). CDR3 DNA sequence: TGTGCCTGGAGTGTACAAGGCGAGACCCAGTACTTC. Translated, it gives CAWSVQGETQYF.

The chain combines TRBV3-1 (or the pseudogene TRBV3-2) with TRBJ1-2; D is possibly TRBD1 (6 bases). Looked up from germline, CDR1 is LGHDT and CDR2 is YNNKEL (reference sequence). Trimming pared 6 bases from V and 8 bases from J, leaving 16 bases between. CDR3 length equals 13 residues. The chain's CDR3 is CASRAGESNGYTF. CDR3 in DNA: TGTGCCAGCAGGGCAGGGGAAAGTAACGGCTACACCTTC.

The chain is built from TRBV7-6 and TRBJ1-1; no firm D call. This CDR3 region has 14 residues. V was clipped by 1 base and J by 0 bases, with 6 bases between them. CDR1 is SGHVS and CDR2 is FNYEAQ in the germline V gene. This chain's CDR3 is CASSLDGLNTEAFF. As DNA, the CDR3 is TGTGCCAGCAGCTTAGACGGCCTGAACACTGAAGCTTTCTTT.

The rearrangement joins TRBV10-1 to TRBJ1-3; D uncertain. The CDR3 has 15 amino acids. The germline CDR1 and CDR2 sequences are WNHNN and SYGVQD (reference sequence). Trimming took off 10 bases at V and 0 bases at J, with 16 bases between the two ends. CDR3 loop: CANPFIGDSGNTIYF. CDR3 bases: TGCGCCAACCCTTTTATCGGGGACTCTGGAAACACCATATATTTT.

The chain links TRBV30 to TRBJ1-2, with D unresolved. This CDR3 is built from 15 residues. Between the trimmed V and J ends, which lost 0 bases and 4 bases, there was a span of 15 bases. CDR1 is GTSNPN, CDR2 SVGIG, per germline (reference sequence). The CDR3 region has the DNA TGTGCCTGGAGTGTACTCGGACGGATACCCTATGGCTACACCTTC. Translated, it gives CAWSVLGRIPYGYTF.

V and J are TRBV6-6 and TRBJ2-2; a possible D gene is TRBD2 (5 bases). There are 12 residues in the CDR3. Germline V gene data show CDR1 as MNHNY and CDR2 as SVGAGI (reference sequence). Trimming left V 8 bases short and J 5 bases short, with 9 bases between. The CDR3, as DNA: TGTGCCAGCGGTAGCGAGACCGGGGAGCTGTTTTTT. It specifies CASGSETGELFF.

The V call is TRBV13, the J call TRBJ2-1; D not resolved. The V end lost 0 bases, the J end lost 6 bases, and 3 bases lay between the germline ends. The CDR3 length is 12 residues. The germline V gene has CDR1 PRHDT and CDR2 FYEKMQ (reference sequence). CDR3 sequence reads: CASSLGSNEQFF. CDR3 nucleotide sequence: TGTGCCAGCAGCTTAGGCAGCAATGAGCAGTTCTTC.

V usage is TRBV12-5 and J usage is TRBJ2-1; D remains unclear. Germline V CDR1 and CDR2: LGHNT, FRNRAP. The length of the CDR3 is 13 residues. V was cut by 7 bases and J by 12 bases, with 19 bases left in between. CDR3 in amino acids: CASVEALGHRQFF. CDR3 sequence (DNA): TGTGCTAGTGTTGAAGCCTTAGGGCACAGGCAGTTCTTC.

The rearrangement joins TRBV12-3 or TRBV12-4 to TRBJ1-2; tentatively, D is TRBD1 (6 bases). This CDR3 comprises 12 residues. With 4 bases removed from V and 5 bases from J, the gap between germline ends came to 8 bases. The CDR3: CASSSQGYGYTF. The CDR3 nucleotides are TGTGCCAGCAGTTCTCAGGGGTATGGCTACACCTTC.

DNA for the CDR3: TGTGCCAGCAGCTTACGAAGGGTTGGGTCCCAAGAGACCCAGTACTTC. Its translation is CASSLRRVGSQETQYF. V gene TRBV7-8 combines with J gene TRBJ2-5; D uncertain. CDR3 size: 16 residues. The germline CDR1 and CDR2 sequences are SGHVS and FQNEAQ. V was clipped by 2 bases and J by 1 base, with 14 bases between them.

The chain couples TRBV6-5 to TRBJ1-1, with D unresolved. This CDR3 spans 13 amino acids. Trimming left V 6 bases short and J 1 base short, with 9 bases between. Looked up from germline, CDR1 is MNHEY and CDR2 is SVGAGI. CDR3 region: CASREKGNTEAFF. In DNA form, the CDR3 reads TGTGCCAGCAGAGAGAAGGGGAACACTGAAGCTTTCTTT.

The rearrangement joins TRBV14 to TRBJ1-6, with D tentatively TRBD1 (6 bases). The CDR3 loop spans 15 amino acids. V lost 0 bases and J 10 bases, leaving 13 bases between the germline ends. Germline values: CDR1 SGHDN, CDR2 FVKESK. CDR3 in amino acids: CASSQDQGSGSPLHF. Here the CDR3 DNA reads TGTGCCAGCAGCCAAGATCAGGGGTCAGGCTCACCCCTCCACTTT.

The rearrangement uses TRBV4-1 and TRBJ2-7; perhaps TRBD1 as D (6 bases). CDR3 size: 13 residues. Per germline, CDR1 MGHRA and CDR2 YSYEKL. Deletions cut 4 bases from V and 6 bases from J, with 13 bases between. The DNA of the CDR3 is TGCGCCAGCAGCCCAAACAGGGATCTCGAGCAGTACTTC. This sequence encodes CASSPNRDLEQYF.

The chain recombines TRBV5-1 with TRBJ2-1, with TRBD2 identical over 10 bases. V trimming: 4 bases; J trimming: 5 bases; junction bases outside the gene matches: 9. CDR1 is SGHRS, CDR2 YFSETQ, per germline. This CDR3 is built from 16 residues. The CDR3 sequence is CASSMLAGGNHNEQFF. The CDR3 DNA follows: TGCGCCAGCAGCATGTTAGCGGGGGGAAATCACAATGAGCAGTTCTTC.